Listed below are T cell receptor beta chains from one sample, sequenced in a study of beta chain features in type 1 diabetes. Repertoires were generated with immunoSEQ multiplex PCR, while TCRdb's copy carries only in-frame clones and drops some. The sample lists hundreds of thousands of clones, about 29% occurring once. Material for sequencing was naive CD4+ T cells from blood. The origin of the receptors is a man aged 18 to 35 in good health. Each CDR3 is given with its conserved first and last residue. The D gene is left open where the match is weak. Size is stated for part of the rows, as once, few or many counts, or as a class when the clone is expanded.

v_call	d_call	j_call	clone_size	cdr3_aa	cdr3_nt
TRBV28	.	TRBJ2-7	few	CASSLYSRYEQYF	TGTGCCAGCAGTTTATACAGTAGGTACGAGCAGTACTTC
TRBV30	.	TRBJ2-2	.	CAWRPQGLGTGELFF	TGTGCCTGGAGGCCCCAGGGGCTAGGGACCGGGGAGCTGTTTTTT
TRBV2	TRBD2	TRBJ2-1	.	CASNEREGLHEFF	TGTGCCAGCAACGAGCGGGAGGGCCTTCACGAGTTCTTC
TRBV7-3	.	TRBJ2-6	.	CASSLRTTSGANVLTF	TGTGCCAGCAGCTTAAGGACGACCTCTGGGGCCAACGTCCTGACTTTC
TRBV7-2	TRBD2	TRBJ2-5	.	CASSLGGSGVQETQYF	TGTGCCAGCAGCCTAGGGGGTAGCGGGGTCCAAGAGACCCAGTACTTC
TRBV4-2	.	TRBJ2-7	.	CASSRMTGTSYEQYF	TGTGCCAGCAGCCGGATGACAGGGACTTCCTACGAGCAGTACTTC
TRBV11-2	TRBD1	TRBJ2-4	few	CASSVGQVLAKNIQYF	TGTGCCAGCAGCGTGGGACAGGTGCTAGCCAAAAACATTCAGTACTTC
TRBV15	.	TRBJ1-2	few	CATSSINYGYTF	TGTGCCACCAGCAGCATTAACTATGGCTACACCTTC
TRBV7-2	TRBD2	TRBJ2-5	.	CASSLVSGRVATQYF	TGTGCCAGCAGCTTAGTTAGCGGGAGAGTAGCGACCCAGTACTTC
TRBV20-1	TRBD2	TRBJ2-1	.	CSASGRAEQFF	TGCAGTGCTAGCGGGAGGGCTGAGCAGTTCTTC
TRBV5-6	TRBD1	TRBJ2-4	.	CASSAGTEYDKNIQYF	TGTGCCAGCAGCGCCGGGACAGAGTACGACAAAAACATTCAGTACTTC
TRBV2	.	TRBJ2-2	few	CASSRDHTGELFF	TGTGCCAGCAGTCGGGATCACACCGGGGAGCTGTTTTTT
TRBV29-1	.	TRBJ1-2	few	CSVEDLGRKMAPGYTF	TGCAGCGTTGAAGATCTGGGCCGGAAGATGGCCCCTGGCTACACCTTC
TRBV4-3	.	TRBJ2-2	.	CASSQGIHTGELFF	TGCGCCAGCAGCCAAGGCATACACACCGGGGAGCTGTTTTTT
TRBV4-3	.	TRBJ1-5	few	CASSQHEGDREPQHF	TGCGCCAGCAGCCAGCACGAAGGGGATAGGGAGCCCCAGCATTTT
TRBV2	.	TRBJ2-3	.	CASSEEGGADTQYF	TGTGCCAGCAGTGAAGAGGGGGGCGCAGATACGCAGTATTTT
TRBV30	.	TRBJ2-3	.	CAWSTDTQYF	TGTGCCTGGAGTACTGATACGCAGTATTTT
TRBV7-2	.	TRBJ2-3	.	CASSLVGSTDTQYF	TGTGCCAGCAGCTTAGTTGGAAGCACAGATACGCAGTATTTT
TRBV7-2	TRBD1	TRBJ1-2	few	CASRLGQGIYGYTF	TGTGCCAGCAGGCTGGGACAGGGAATCTATGGCTACACCTTC
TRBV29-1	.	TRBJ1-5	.	CSVARGAGQPQHF	TGCAGCGTTGCCCGCGGGGCTGGGCAGCCCCAGCATTTT
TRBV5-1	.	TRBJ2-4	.	CASSLEGGVSKNIQYF	TGCGCCAGCAGCTTGGAAGGGGGAGTCTCCAAAAACATTCAGTACTTC
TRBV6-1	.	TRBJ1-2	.	CASNDGYTF	TGTGCCAGCAATGATGGCTACACCTTC
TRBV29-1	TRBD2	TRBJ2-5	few	CSAERGSQTQYF	TGCAGCGCCGAGCGGGGTAGTCAGACCCAGTACTTC
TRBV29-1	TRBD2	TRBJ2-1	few	CSVARGGTYNEQFF	TGCAGCGTAGCCCGGGGGGGCACCTACAATGAGCAGTTCTTC
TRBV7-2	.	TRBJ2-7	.	CASSTRTTPEQYF	TGTGCCAGCAGCACGAGGACGACCCCCGAGCAGTACTTC
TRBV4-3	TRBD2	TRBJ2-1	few	CASSQDRGRTSGISSYNEQFF	TGCGCCAGCAGCCAAGATCGAGGTAGGACTAGCGGGATTAGCTCCTACAATGAGCAGTTCTTC
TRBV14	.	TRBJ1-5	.	CASSLMSGPQHF	TGTGCCAGCAGCCTTATGTCCGGGCCCCAGCATTTT
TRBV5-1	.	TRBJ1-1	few	CASSPFGRVGTEAFF	TGCGCCAGCAGCCCCTTTGGCCGGGTGGGCACTGAAGCTTTCTTT
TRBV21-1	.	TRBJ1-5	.	CASSKRVRGPYSNQPQHF	TGTGCCAGCAGCAAACGGGTCAGGGGGCCCTATAGCAATCAGCCCCAGCATTTT
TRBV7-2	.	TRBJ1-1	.	CASSLRQQNTEAFF	TGTGCCAGCAGCCTAAGACAACAGAACACTGAAGCTTTCTTT
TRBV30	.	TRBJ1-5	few	CAWSGEHSNQPQHF	TGTGCCTGGAGTGGAGAGCATAGCAATCAGCCCCAGCATTTT
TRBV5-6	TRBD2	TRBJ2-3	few	CASSLVRDYTDTQYF	TGTGCCAGCAGCTTAGTCCGGGACTACACAGATACGCAGTATTTT
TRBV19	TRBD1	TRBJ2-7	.	CAAGTGAYEQYF	TGTGCGGCCGGGACAGGGGCCTACGAGCAGTACTTC
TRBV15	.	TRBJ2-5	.	CATSRDRQETQYF	TGTGCCACCAGCAGGGACAGACAAGAGACCCAGTACTTC
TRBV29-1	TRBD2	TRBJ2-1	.	CSVGTSGDSYNEQFF	TGCAGCGTGGGGACTAGCGGAGACTCCTACAATGAGCAGTTCTTC
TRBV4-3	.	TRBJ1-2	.	CASSQGSWQTYGYTF	TGCGCCAGCAGCCAAGGTAGTTGGCAGACCTATGGCTACACCTTC
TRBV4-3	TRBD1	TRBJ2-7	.	CASSQEPTAQGFYEQYF	TGCGCCAGCAGCCAAGAACCGACAGCACAGGGGTTTTACGAGCAGTACTTC
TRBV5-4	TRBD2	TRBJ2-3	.	CASSLLAGGVDTQYF	TGTGCCAGCAGCTTATTAGCGGGAGGCGTAGATACGCAGTATTTT
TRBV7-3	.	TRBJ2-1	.	CASSNGDSLNEQFF	TGTGCCAGCAGCAACGGGGACTCGCTCAATGAGCAGTTCTTC
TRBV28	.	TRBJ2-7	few	CAVTGTVTYEQYF	TGTGCCGTCACCGGGACGGTAACCTACGAGCAGTACTTC
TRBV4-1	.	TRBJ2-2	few	CASSLLPGPATGELFF	TGCGCCAGCAGCCTCTTACCGGGACCTGCTACCGGGGAGCTGTTTTTT
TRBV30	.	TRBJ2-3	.	CAWSEQGTDTQYF	TGTGCCTGGAGCGAACAGGGTACAGATACGCAGTATTTT
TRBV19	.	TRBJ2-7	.	CASRSTGAHLEQYF	TGTGCCAGTAGATCCACGGGGGCCCACCTCGAGCAGTACTTC
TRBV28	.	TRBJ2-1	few	CASGGWQQFF	TGTGCCAGCGGCGGGTGGCAGCAGTTCTTC
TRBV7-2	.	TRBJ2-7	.	CASSTLFGEQYF	TGTGCCAGCAGCACCCTTTTTGGAGAGCAGTACTTC
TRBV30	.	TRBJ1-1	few	CAWSATRQVNTEAFF	TGTGCCTGGAGTGCCACCCGTCAGGTGAACACTGAAGCTTTCTTT
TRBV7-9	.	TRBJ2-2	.	CASTGQTGELFF	TGTGCCAGCACTGGACAAACCGGGGAGCTGTTTTTT
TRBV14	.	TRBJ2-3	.	CASSQDRGLTDTQYF	TGTGCCAGCAGCCAAGACCGGGGTCTCACAGATACGCAGTATTTT
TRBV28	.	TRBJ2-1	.	CASSSPGWPGSYNEQFF	TGTGCCAGCAGTTCTCCCGGCTGGCCGGGCTCCTACAATGAGCAGTTCTTC
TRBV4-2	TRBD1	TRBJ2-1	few	CASSQVWDRDNEQFF	TGTGCCAGCAGCCAAGTATGGGACAGGGACAATGAGCAGTTCTTC